These 19 T cell receptor beta chains came from one sample sequenced in a study of blood T cell repertoires in COVID-19. Produced via immunoSEQ multiplex PCR; TCRdb's table is partial and in-frame only. The table has about 170,000 clones, 80% to 90% seen once. The sequenced material came from peripheral blood. The receptors here all came from a woman in her 70s who had recovered from COVID-19.

The rearrangement uses TRBV3-1 (or the pseudogene TRBV3-2) and TRBJ2-6, with 7 bases that match TRBD1. V shed 0 bases, J shed 3 bases, and the junction held 2 bases outside the gene matches. CDR1 and CDR2 from the germline V gene are LGHDT and YNNKEL (reference sequence). The CDR3 extends over 16 amino acids. For the CDR3, the DNA is TGTGCCAGCAGCCAAGACACAGGGGTTGGGGCCAACGTCCTGACTTTC. It specifies CASSQDTGVGANVLTF.

This clone has more than one count but fewer than ten. The V gene is TRBV4-2, the J gene TRBJ2-1; perhaps TRBD2 as D (5 bases). Trimming took 3 bases from V and 10 from J, leaving 16 bases between them. Per germline, CDR1 LGHNA and CDR2 YNFKEQ. The CDR3 is made up of 14 amino acids. CDR3 nucleotide sequence: TGTGCCAGCAGCCACCCCCGGCCGAGAGGGGAGCAGTTCTTC. Protein: CASSHPRPRGEQFF.

This clone has just a few counts. The chain combines TRBV27 with TRBJ2-3; TRBD2 matches 10 bases. Germline CDR1 is MNHEY and CDR2 is SMNVEV (reference sequence). CDR3 length: 16 amino acids. V dropped 2 bases and J dropped 6; count of bases not matched to a gene: 8. CDR3 nucleotide sequence: TGTGCCAGCAGTTTAGGGAGCGGGGGGGCCTCGGATACGCAGTATTTT. This translates into CASSLGSGGASDTQYF.

This chain links TRBV30 with TRBJ2-7; 7 bases fit TRBD2. V trimming: 4 bases; J trimming: 6 bases; junction bases outside the gene matches: 6. In germline, CDR1 is GTSNPN, CDR2 SVGIG (reference sequence). The CDR3 consists of 12 residues. The CDR3: CAWNRASGEQYF. Here the CDR3 DNA reads TGTGCCTGGAATAGGGCTAGCGGCGAGCAGTACTTC.

The rearrangement uses TRBV6-2 or TRBV6-3 and TRBJ1-2; D perhaps matches TRBD1 (5 bases). CDR3 size: 15 residues. Trimming removed 5 bases at V and 4 bases at J, with 17 bases between. The germline gives CDR1 MNHEY, CDR2 SVGEGT. In DNA, the CDR3 is TGTGCCAGCAGTCAGGACCCACGGGGGAGCTATGGCTACACCTTC. It encodes CASSQDPRGSYGYTF.

The J gene is TRBJ2-7, the V gene TRBV5-1; D gene unclear. This CDR3 is 16 amino acids long. V was clipped by 4 bases and J by 6 bases, with 23 bases between them. In germline, CDR1 is SGHRS, CDR2 YFSETQ. In DNA form, the CDR3 reads TGCGCCAGCAGCCCTACCGCCCCCGCCGCCAGGTCCGAGCAGTACTTC. It codes for CASSPTAPAARSEQYF.

The CDR3 protein is CASTRDRGRPNYGYTF. CDR3 in DNA: TGTGCCAGCACGCGGGACAGGGGTAGACCTAACTATGGCTACACCTTC. The chain couples TRBV13 to TRBJ1-2; TRBD1 agrees at 10 bases. The V and J ends lost 7 bases and 0 bases, in that order; junction bases with no gene match: 8. Germline CDR1 reads PRHDT; CDR2 reads FYEKMQ (reference sequence). The CDR3 has 16 residues. Full variable domain (missing parts from reference TRBV13 and TRBJ1-2): AAGVIQSPRHLIKEKRETATLKCYPIPRHDTVYWYQQGPGQDPQFLISFYEKMQSDKGSIPDRFSAQQFSDYHSELNMSSLELGDSALYFCASTRDRGRPNYGYTFGSGTRLTVV.

The V call is TRBV12-5, the J call TRBJ2-7, with unresolved D. The CDR3 sequence is 12 residues long. The germline V gene encodes CDR1 LGHNT and CDR2 FRNRAP. V shed 1 base and J shed 7 bases, with 8 bases lying between them. The CDR3 DNA follows: TGTGCTAGTGGTTTGGGGGCCCCAGAGCAGTACTTC. Protein product: CASGLGAPEQYF. Full variable domain (rest looked up from reference TRBV12-5 and TRBJ2-7): DARVTQTPRHKVTEMGQEVTMRCQPILGHNTVFWYRQTMMQGLELLAYFRNRAPLDDSGMPKDRFSAEMPDATLATLKIQPSEPRDSAVYFCASGLGAPEQYFGPGTRLTVT.

The chain links TRBV10-3 to TRBJ2-2, with 8 bases lining up with TRBD1. The V gene end was trimmed by 3 bases and the J gene end by 0 bases; junction bases not matched to a gene: 9. The germline V gene encodes CDR1 ENHRY and CDR2 SYGVKD. The CDR3 runs to 18 residues. This chain's CDR3 is CAISDRTGRNSNTGELFF. CDR3 bases: TGTGCCATCAGTGACAGGACAGGGCGCAATTCGAACACCGGGGAGCTGTTTTTT.

The chain couples TRBV6-5 to TRBJ1-5; D is ambiguous. The CDR3 has 14 amino acids. Trimming removed 4 bases at V and 7 bases at J, with 14 bases between. CDR1 MNHEY and CDR2 SVGAGI come from the germline V gene. The CDR3 DNA is TGTGCCAGCAGTTTGGGCCCGGGAGGGCAGCCCCAGCATTTT. This sequence encodes CASSLGPGGQPQHF.

This chain uses TRBV5-1 with TRBJ1-6; possibly TRBD1 for D (5 bases). Germline CDR1 reads SGHRS; CDR2 reads YFSETQ. V was trimmed by 0 bases and J by 8 bases, leaving 9 bases between them. The CDR3 length is 14 residues. In DNA form, the CDR3 reads TGCGCCAGCAGCTTGGGGGGAGGGGATTCACCCCTCCACTTT. Translation gives CASSLGGGDSPLHF.

This chain connects TRBV3-1 (or the pseudogene TRBV3-2) to TRBJ2-5; 12 bases line up with TRBD2. The V segment lost 4 bases and the J segment 4 bases; nucleotides outside the gene matches: 4. This CDR3 contains 15 residues. CDR1 is LGHDT and CDR2 is YNNKEL in the germline V gene (reference sequence). The CDR3 coding sequence is TGTGCCAGCAGCCGGACTAGCGGGATGGGAGAGACCCAGTACTTC. Its translation is CASSRTSGMGETQYF.

The chain uses TRBV27 and TRBJ2-5; D might be TRBD1 (6 bases). Germline assignment: CDR1 MNHEY and CDR2 SMNVEV (reference sequence). This CDR3 has 14 residues. Trimming removed 8 bases at V and 5 bases at J, with 18 bases between. CDR3 amino acids: CASLRGGRWETQYF. CDR3 DNA: TGTGCCAGCCTCAGAGGGGGTAGATGGGAGACCCAGTACTTC.

The CDR3 loop reads CASSQGRGAPETQYF. The CDR3 DNA follows: TGCGCCAGCAGCCAAGGGCGGGGGGCTCCCGAGACCCAGTACTTC. The chain carries TRBV4-1 and TRBJ2-5; 8 positions match TRBD2. Germline CDR1 reads MGHRA; CDR2 reads YSYEKL. The V gene end was trimmed by 1 base and the J gene end by 5 bases; junction bases not matched to a gene: 6. The CDR3 contains 15 residues.

The rearrangement joins TRBV5-1 to TRBJ1-2, with no clear D. Germline V lookup: CDR1 SGHRS, CDR2 YFSETQ. CDR3 length equals 13 residues. The V end was cut by 1 base, the J end by 2 bases, with 6 bases between. CDR3 sequence reads: CASSLSGNYGYTF. Written as DNA, the CDR3 is TGCGCCAGCAGCTTGTCGGGGAACTATGGCTACACCTTC.

The DNA of the CDR3 is TGTGCCAGCAGCCCCTGGACAGCCCACACTGAAGCTTTCTTT. Translating gives CASSPWTAHTEAFF. V usage is TRBV3-1 (or the pseudogene TRBV3-2) and J usage is TRBJ1-1, with D possibly matching TRBD1 (6 bases). V lost 4 bases and J lost 3, with 12 bases in between. CDR3 length: 14 residues. Germline values: CDR1 LGHDT, CDR2 YNNKEL (reference sequence).

The chain links TRBV18 to TRBJ2-3; 7 positions agree with TRBD1. The CDR3 has 16 residues. V shed 4 bases, J shed 6 bases, and the junction held 13 bases outside the gene matches. Germline V gene lookup returns CDR1 KGHSH and CDR2 LQKENI. CDR3 sequence: CASSRLLTGAEDTQYF. For the CDR3, the DNA is TGTGCCAGCTCACGACTACTTACAGGGGCCGAGGATACGCAGTATTTT.

The CDR3 DNA is TGCGCCAGCAGCTTGGATACAGGGGGTGAGACCCAGTACTTC. It translates to CASSLDTGGETQYF. The chain uses TRBV5-1 and TRBJ2-5; TRBD1 agrees at 8 bases. The CDR3 length is 14 residues. The germline gives CDR1 SGHRS, CDR2 YFSETQ. V was pared by 0 bases and J by 5 bases, with 3 bases of the junction left unmatched.

The chain employs TRBV28 and TRBJ1-2; TRBD1 might be the D (5 bases). V lost 8 bases and J 8 bases, leaving 15 bases between the germline ends. CDR3 length: 12 amino acids. In germline, CDR1 is MDHEN, CDR2 SYDVKM. The chain's CDR3 is CASHRSGWGYTF. The DNA of the CDR3 is TGTGCCAGCCATCGGTCAGGGTGGGGCTACACCTTC.